Listed below are T cell receptor beta chains from one sample, sequenced in a study of CD8 T cells in Susac syndrome. A single record per CDR3 protein comes from TCRdb applying MiXCR to the immunoSEQ multiplex PCR reads. The sample contains roughly 150,000 distinct CDR3 sequences, about 95% of which appear only once. Input material: CD8+ T cells from PBMCs. These receptors originate from a human donor with multiple sclerosis. CDR3s include the opening cysteine and the closing phenylalanine or tryptophan. D genes are given only for firm matches. Size values are once, few and many counts, or a class for expanded clones, and some rows have none.

CDR3 DNA	CDR3 protein	V gene	J gene	clone size	D gene
TGTGCCAGCAGTCCCAGCCCCGGGACAGCTGGGGCCAACGTCCTGACTTTC	CASSPSPGTAGANVLTF	TRBV12-3/TRBV12-4	TRBJ2-6	-	TRBD1
TGTGCCAGCAGTTCTAGGGGGACTGCAACTAATGAAAAACTGTTTTTT	CASSSRGTATNEKLFF	TRBV7-9	TRBJ1-4	-	-
TGTGCCAGCAGCATCCAGTTGGACAGGGTCTCCTACGAGCAGTACTTC	CASSIQLDRVSYEQYF	TRBV7-8	TRBJ2-7	-	TRBD1
TGCGCCAGCAGCCCAGCCACAGATACGCAGTATTTT	CASSPATDTQYF	TRBV5-1	TRBJ2-3	-	-
TGTGCCAGCAGCCAAGGCTTCCGCGGGACGGAGACCCAGTACTTC	CASSQGFRGTETQYF	TRBV3-1	TRBJ2-5	-	-
TGCGCCAGCAGCTGGAAACAGGGGACTGAAGCTTTCTTT	CASSWKQGTEAFF	TRBV5-1	TRBJ1-1	-	TRBD1
TGTGCCGGGGGAGGCGGGCCCGCAGATACGCAGTATTTT	CAGGGGPADTQYF	TRBV2	TRBJ2-3	-	-
TGTGCCAGCAGCTCAACGGGACTAGCGGGGTACAATGAGCAGTTCTTC	CASSSTGLAGYNEQFF	TRBV7-8	TRBJ2-1	-	TRBD2
TGCAGCGTGCCCCGGACTCGGAATGAGCAGTTCTTC	CSVPRTRNEQFF	TRBV29-1	TRBJ2-1	-	-
TGTGCCAGCGGGGACCACCCGAACTCCTACAATGAGCAGTTCTTC	CASGDHPNSYNEQFF	TRBV2	TRBJ2-1	-	-
TGCGCCAGCAGCTTGGGGACGGATCAGTACTTC	CASSLGTDQYF	TRBV5-1	TRBJ2-4	-	-
TGCAGTGCCCCCCCCGTGCGGGAGGATGAGCAGTTCTTC	CSAPPVREDEQFF	TRBV20-1	TRBJ2-1	once	TRBD2
TGTGCCTGGAGTAGAGGACTAGCGGCAACTGGGGCCAACGTCCTGACTTTC	CAWSRGLAATGANVLTF	TRBV30	TRBJ2-6	-	TRBD2
TGTGCCAGCAGCCAAGATGCAATAGGGGTCAACTATGGCTACACCTTC	CASSQDAIGVNYGYTF	TRBV14	TRBJ1-2	-	-
TGCAGCGGTTCCGGGACAGCTTATGAGCAGTTCTTC	CSGSGTAYEQFF	TRBV29-1	TRBJ2-1	-	TRBD1
TGTGCCTGGAACCAGGGGGCAGGCACTGAAGCTTTCTTT	CAWNQGAGTEAFF	TRBV30	TRBJ1-1	-	TRBD1
TGCAGTGCCCCGTATTATGGGGACACTGAAGCTTTCTTT	CSAPYYGDTEAFF	TRBV20-1	TRBJ1-1	-	-
TGCAGTGCTAGAGATGATTGGAGGCTCTTTGGGGACACTGAAGCTTTCTTT	CSARDDWRLFGDTEAFF	TRBV20-1	TRBJ1-1	-	-
TGTGCCAGCAGTTTAGGGGCTGGGGTTCAGTATGGCTACACCTTC	CASSLGAGVQYGYTF	TRBV12-3/TRBV12-4	TRBJ1-2	-	-
TGCAGCGTTGGGGTAAGCGAGCAGTACTTC	CSVGVSEQYF	TRBV29-1	TRBJ2-7	few	-
TGTGCCAGCAGCTTAGCGGTAGGCTCCGACTCCTACGAGCAGTACTTC	CASSLAVGSDSYEQYF	TRBV7-9	TRBJ2-7	-	-
TGCAGCGTCTTATCAGGCTATAGCACAGATACGCAGTATTTT	CSVLSGYSTDTQYF	TRBV29-1	TRBJ2-3	-	-
TGCAGCACTACCGGGACTTTGGGTGGCTACACCTTC	CSTTGTLGGYTF	TRBV29-1	TRBJ1-2	-	-
TGCAGCGCCGAGTTAAGCTCCTACAATGAGCAGTTCTTC	CSAELSSYNEQFF	TRBV29-1	TRBJ2-1	-	-
TGCAGCGTTGAAGGAGAAGCGGGCGCGGAAAGGTACTTC	CSVEGEAGAERYF	TRBV29-1	TRBJ2-5	-	-
TGCAGCGTAACAGGGGGGTACTCCTACAATGAGCAGTTCTTC	CSVTGGYSYNEQFF	TRBV29-1	TRBJ2-1	-	TRBD1
TGTGCCACCAGCGGAACAGGGGACGAGCAGTACTTC	CATSGTGDEQYF	TRBV15	TRBJ2-7	-	TRBD1
TGCAGTGCTAGAGATTCCGGGACTAGCGGCGCCGGGGAGCTGTTTTTT	CSARDSGTSGAGELFF	TRBV20-1	TRBJ2-2	-	TRBD2
TGTGCCACAACGGGGGCGACTAGCCTCTTCTACAATGAGCAGTTCTTC	CATTGATSLFYNEQFF	TRBV3-1	TRBJ2-1	-	-
TGTGCCAGCAGCTTAGATGGGACAGGGTCCTACAATGAGCAGTTCTTC	CASSLDGTGSYNEQFF	TRBV11-2	TRBJ2-1	-	TRBD1
TGCAGCGTTGAAGCCGGGAATCTCTACGAGCAGTACTTC	CSVEAGNLYEQYF	TRBV29-1	TRBJ2-7	-	-
TGCGCCAGCAGCTTAGACAGGACCAACTACGAGCAGTACTTC	CASSLDRTNYEQYF	TRBV5-1	TRBJ2-7	-	-
TGTGCCAGCGCGACGACAGGGCGAGGCTATGGCTACACCTTC	CASATTGRGYGYTF	TRBV6-1	TRBJ1-2	-	TRBD1
TGTGCCAGCAGCCAAGCCCCGGGGGGGGCCACCGGGGAGCTGTTTTTT	CASSQAPGGATGELFF	TRBV3-1	TRBJ2-2	-	TRBD2
TGTGCCAGCAGTGAAGATGGGCCAGCTTCGGGTAATTCACCCCTCCACTTT	CASSEDGPASGNSPLHF	TRBV2	TRBJ1-6	-	-